The 32 T cell receptor beta chains below were found in one sample sequenced in a study of T cells after somatic rescue of genetic block. The method was immunoSEQ multiplex PCR; TCRdb's version includes in-frame clones alone and lacks a portion of them. The repertoire holds 85,000 to 90,000 clones, approximately 90% seen once, with roughly 1.7% in the top ten. Input material: peripheral blood mononuclear cells (PBMCs). The receptors come from a woman in her late teens or twenties.

The gene calls are TRBV27 and TRBJ2-3; no reliable D call. Between the trimmed V and J ends, which lost 2 bases and 3 bases, there was a span of 9 bases. The CDR3 is 14 amino acids. Germline V CDR1 and CDR2: MNHEY, SMNVEV (reference sequence). CDR3 sequence reads: CASSLNGETDTQYF. The CDR3 DNA is TGTGCCAGCAGTTTAAATGGAGAGACAGATACGCAGTATTTT.

The V call is TRBV18, the J call TRBJ1-1; TRBD1 might be the D (5 bases). Per germline, CDR1 KGHSH and CDR2 LQKENI. This CDR3 comprises 13 residues. V was trimmed by 3 bases and J by 10 bases, leaving 15 bases between them. The CDR3 reads CASSPRDARPAFF. The CDR3 DNA reads as TGTGCCAGCTCACCCCGGGACGCTCGCCCAGCTTTCTTT.

This chain joins TRBV7-9 and TRBJ2-1; 9 bases agree with TRBD2. V lost 3 bases and J lost 0; bases outside the gene matches: 0. The CDR3 extends over 15 amino acids. Per germline, CDR1 SEHNR and CDR2 FQNEAQ (reference sequence). CDR3 region: CASSFSGSSYNEQFF. The DNA of the CDR3 is TGTGCCAGCAGCTTTAGCGGGAGCTCCTACAATGAGCAGTTCTTC.

This clone was seen only once. This chain joins TRBV20-1 and TRBJ2-5; no clear D. Between the trimmed V and J ends, which lost 0 bases and 11 bases, there was a span of 10 bases. The germline V gene has CDR1 DFQATT and CDR2 SNEGSKA (reference sequence). The CDR3 is 11 residues long. CDR3 loop: CSARDPPWQYF. The CDR3 bases are TGCAGTGCTAGAGATCCCCCCTGGCAGTACTTC.

J is TRBJ2-1 and V is TRBV5-1, with 10 bases lining up with TRBD2. Germline CDR1 SGHRS, CDR2 YFSETQ. The CDR3 consists of 13 residues. The junction had 2 bases not matched to a gene; V was cut back by 3 bases and J by 8 bases. CDR3 in amino acids: CASSSSGGDEQFF. CDR3 sequence (DNA): TGCGCCAGCAGCTCTAGCGGGGGCGATGAGCAGTTCTTC. The variable domain in full, completed from reference TRBV5-1 and TRBJ2-1, reads KAGVTQTPRYLIKTRGQQVTLSCSPISGHRSVSWYQQTPGQGLQFLFEYFSETQRNKGNFPGRFSGRQFSNSRSEMNVSTLELGDSALYLCASSSSGGDEQFFGPGTRLTVL.

This clone is a singleton in its sample. The CDR3 reads CASSPPQDLNTEAFF. In nucleotides, the CDR3 is TGTGCCAGCAGTCCTCCACAGGACCTGAACACTGAAGCTTTCTTT. The rearrangement uses TRBV25-1 and TRBJ1-1; possible D gene TRBD1, 5 bases. CDR3 length: 15 amino acids. Trimming cost V 5 bases and J 0 bases, with 13 bases left between them. In germline, CDR1 is MGHDK, CDR2 SYGVNS.

The rearrangement uses TRBV5-4 and TRBJ2-6; 13 bases map to TRBD2. Germline CDR1 and CDR2: SGHNT and YYREEE (reference sequence). This CDR3 has 18 amino acids. Germline trimming cut 3 bases from V and 0 bases from J; bases unmatched to any gene: 3. In DNA, the CDR3 is TGTGCCAGCAGCTGGGGACTAGCGGGGAGCTCTGGGGCCAACGTCCTGACTTTC. This sequence encodes CASSWGLAGSSGANVLTF.

V is TRBV7-2 and J is TRBJ1-2; no clear D. The CDR3 loop spans 15 amino acids. Trimming cost V 6 bases and J 7 bases, with 21 bases left between them. CDR1 and CDR2 from the germline V gene are SGHTA and FQGNSA. The CDR3: CASSYASGDPFGYTF. In DNA form, the CDR3 reads TGTGCCAGCAGTTATGCTTCTGGGGATCCGTTTGGCTACACCTTC.

A single count supports this clone. DNA for the CDR3: TGTGCCAGCAGCCCGAGGGGGACAGGGGGGTTCGAGCAGTACTTC. This encodes CASSPRGTGGFEQYF. The gene calls are TRBV28 and TRBJ2-7; 11 bases map to TRBD1. Germline loops: CDR1 MDHEN, CDR2 SYDVKM. This CDR3 has 15 residues. J gave up 6 bases and V 6 bases, and 10 bases lay outside the gene matches.

The CDR3 DNA follows: TGTGCCAGCAGCCAAGGTCGGACAGGGTGGAACTACGAGCAGTACTTC. Translating it yields CASSQGRTGWNYEQYF. V and J are TRBV14 and TRBJ2-7; 8 nucleotides align to TRBD1. The CDR3 extends over 16 amino acids. Germline lookup yields CDR1 SGHDN and CDR2 FVKESK. The junction had 8 bases not matched to a gene; V was cut back by 1 base and J by 3 bases.

The chain combines TRBV18 with TRBJ2-2; 9 bases are a match to TRBD2. This CDR3 region has 15 residues. CDR1 is KGHSH and CDR2 is LQKENI in the germline V gene. Trimming took 3 bases from V and 5 from J; bases not matched to a gene: 4. The CDR3 region has the DNA TGTGCCAGCTCACCCATAGCGGGAGAAACCGGGGAGCTGTTTTTT. It codes for CASSPIAGETGELFF.

The chain couples TRBV7-2 to TRBJ1-4; D perhaps matches TRBD1 (5 bases). V was clipped by 5 bases and J by 0 bases, with 10 bases between them. Germline loops: CDR1 SGHTA, CDR2 FQGNSA. CDR3 size: 15 residues. Here the CDR3 reads CASSGTGATNEKLFF. The CDR3 DNA sequence: TGTGCCAGCAGCGGTACAGGAGCAACTAATGAAAAACTGTTTTTT.

The chain employs TRBV28 and TRBJ1-2; possible D gene TRBD1, 5 bases. The CDR3 spans 15 residues. Germline V gene sequence: CDR1 MDHEN, CDR2 SYDVKM. V shed 6 bases and J shed 3 bases, with 17 bases lying between them. The CDR3 DNA follows: TGTGCCAGCAGCGGGGACGGACTTGATGACTATGGCTACACCTTC. This encodes CASSGDGLDDYGYTF.

This clone was observed a handful of times. This specimen includes other DNA sequences encoding the same CDR3. This chain joins TRBV7-9 and TRBJ1-1, with D possibly matching TRBD1 (5 bases). CDR3 length equals 12 residues. Trimming removed 5 bases at V and 1 base at J, with 5 bases between. Germline-derived CDR1 and CDR2 are SEHNR and FQNEAQ (reference sequence). The chain's CDR3 is CASSQGNTEAFF. Here the CDR3 DNA reads TGTGCCAGCAGCCAGGGGAACACTGAAGCTTTCTTT.

This chain uses TRBV2 with TRBJ2-7; 10 bases map to TRBD2. V shed 7 bases, J shed 6 bases, and the junction held 18 bases outside the gene matches. The CDR3 runs to 17 residues. The germline V gene has CDR1 SNHLY and CDR2 FYNNEI. The CDR3 coding sequence is TGTGCCAGCACCGAAGGAATCCTAGCGGGAGTACTTAGCGAGCAGTACTTC. Translation: CASTEGILAGVLSEQYF. Looking up the rest from reference TRBV2 and TRBJ2-7 gives the full variable domain: EPEVTQTPSHQVTQMGQEVILRCVPISNHLYFYWYRQILGQKVEFLVSFYNNEISEKSEIFDDQFSVERPDGSNFTLKIRSTKLEDSAMYFCASTEGILAGVLSEQYFGPGTRLTVT.

V and J are TRBV5-1 and TRBJ1-2, with a tentative D call TRBD1 (6 bases). The CDR3 extends over 15 amino acids. Looked up from germline, CDR1 is SGHRS and CDR2 is YFSETQ. Deletions cut 8 bases from V and 3 bases from J, with 20 bases between. The CDR3 here is CASASHREQHYGYTF. CDR3 DNA sequence: TGCGCCAGTGCGTCCCACAGGGAACAACACTATGGCTACACCTTC.

This chain connects TRBV28 to TRBJ1-2; 9 nucleotides line up with TRBD1. Germline CDR1 MDHEN, CDR2 SYDVKM. This CDR3 has 15 amino acids. V gave up 3 bases and J gave up 6 bases; unmatched junction bases: 8. CDR3 in DNA: TGTGCCAGCAGTTTCCTACAGGGGGCTTACGATGGCTACACCTTC. Residues: CASSFLQGAYDGYTF.

The chain carries TRBV19 and TRBJ2-3; unclear D gene. From germline, CDR1 is LNHDA and CDR2 SQIVND (reference sequence). The CDR3 spans 13 residues. V was shortened by 3 bases and J by 0 bases, with 4 bases between the two germline ends. CDR3 coding DNA: TGTGCCAGTAGTATGACTAGCACAGATACGCAGTATTTT. It yields the protein CASSMTSTDTQYF. Full variable domain (remainder filled in from reference TRBV19 and TRBJ2-3): DGGITQSPKYLFRKEGQNVTLSCEQNLNHDAMYWYRQDPGQGLRLIYYSQIVNDFQKGDIAEGYSVSREKKESFPLTVTSAQKNPTAFYLCASSMTSTDTQYFGPGTRLTVL.

J is TRBJ2-1 and V is TRBV29-1; 8 bases are shared with TRBD1. With 4 bases clipped from V and 2 bases from J, the junction kept 7 bases outside the gene matches. The CDR3 runs to 15 residues. From germline, CDR1 is SQVTM and CDR2 ANQGSEA. CDR3 loop: CSVAGPGGAYNEQFF. In nucleotides, the CDR3 is TGCAGCGTTGCGGGTCCAGGGGGCGCCTACAATGAGCAGTTCTTC.

The chain combines TRBV28 with TRBJ2-5; TRBD1 matches at 7 bases. The CDR3 consists of 15 residues. The J segment lost 4 bases and the V segment lost 5 bases, leaving 10 bases of the junction unmatched. The germline V gene has CDR1 MDHEN and CDR2 SYDVKM. The CDR3 loop is CASSLKEGAGETQYF. CDR3 in DNA: TGTGCCAGCAGTCTGAAAGAGGGGGCGGGAGAGACCCAGTACTTC.

V and J are TRBV5-1 and TRBJ2-2; D is unclear. Germline CDR1 and CDR2: SGHRS and YFSETQ. This CDR3 contains 14 residues. V lost 2 bases and J 3 bases, leaving 8 bases between the germline ends. The CDR3 sequence: CASSLWTDTGELFF. The CDR3 bases are TGCGCCAGCAGCTTATGGACGGACACCGGGGAGCTGTTTTTT.

The J gene is TRBJ2-1, the V gene TRBV5-1; 8 bases match TRBD1. V lost 3 bases to trimming and J lost 5 bases; unmatched junction nucleotides: 4. Germline V gene lookup returns CDR1 SGHRS and CDR2 YFSETQ. The CDR3 consists of 14 residues. The CDR3 loop reads CASSSKTGDNEQFF. CDR3 nucleotides: TGCGCCAGCAGCTCCAAGACAGGGGACAATGAGCAGTTCTTC.

J is TRBJ1-4 and V is TRBV5-1, with D unresolved. The CDR3 length is 14 residues. Deletions cut 4 bases from V and 0 bases from J, with 7 bases between. Germline V gives CDR1 SGHRS, CDR2 YFSETQ. The chain's CDR3 is CASSHSTTNEKLFF. CDR3 nucleotides: TGCGCCAGCAGCCACAGCACAACTAATGAAAAACTGTTTTTT.

The rearrangement joins TRBV19 to TRBJ2-5, with TRBD1 matching over 7 bases. CDR3 length: 17 amino acids. V was clipped by 4 bases and J by 1 base; unmatched bases: 12. Per the germline V gene, CDR1 is LNHDA and CDR2 is SQIVND (reference sequence). CDR3 amino acids: CASSKRTGQPFQETQYF. The CDR3 region has the DNA TGTGCCAGTAGTAAGCGGACAGGACAGCCCTTCCAAGAGACCCAGTACTTC.

The rearrangement links TRBV18 to TRBJ1-1; D is unclear. The germline V and J ends were trimmed by 3 bases and 0 bases, with 11 bases remaining between them. Germline CDR1 reads KGHSH; CDR2 reads LQKENI. This CDR3 contains 15 residues. CDR3 sequence: CASSPGRAMNTEAFF. The CDR3 DNA reads TGTGCCAGCTCACCGGGTCGGGCTATGAACACTGAAGCTTTCTTT.

The chain joins TRBV6-6 to TRBJ1-5; tentative D call: TRBD1 (6 bases). The V gene's germline CDR1 is MNHNY and CDR2 SVGAGI (reference sequence). CDR3 length equals 15 residues. Trimming stripped 2 bases from V and 4 bases from J, with 12 bases between. The CDR3 DNA is TGTGCCAGCAGTTACCTGGACAGTTTGAATCAGCCCCAGCATTTT. Protein sequence: CASSYLDSLNQPQHF.

This chain joins TRBV10-3 and TRBJ2-7; D may be TRBD1 (6 bases). The germline V gene has CDR1 ENHRY and CDR2 SYGVKD. The CDR3 is 15 residues long. V dropped 0 bases and J dropped 0 bases, with 9 bases sitting between them. The CDR3 sequence is CAISESGGSSYEQYF. The CDR3 coding sequence is TGTGCCATCAGTGAGTCTGGGGGCAGCTCCTACGAGCAGTACTTC.

The chain joins TRBV11-2 to TRBJ2-5; the match to TRBD1 covers 9 bases. This CDR3 region has 16 residues. J lost 5 bases, V lost 5 bases, and 12 bases had no gene match. Germline-derived CDR1 and CDR2 are SGHAT and FQNNGV. The CDR3 sequence is CASSGSGTGQWETQYF. CDR3 DNA sequence: TGTGCCAGCAGCGGGTCCGGGACAGGGCAGTGGGAGACCCAGTACTTC.

The rearrangement uses TRBV4-2 and TRBJ2-1; 7 bases line up with TRBD2. Losses at the gene ends were 6 bases for V and 3 bases for J; bases not matched to a gene: 8. The CDR3 has 15 residues. CDR1 and CDR2 from the germline V gene are LGHNA and YNFKEQ. CDR3 in DNA: TGTGCCAGCAGTCGGCGAACTAGCGACTACAATGAGCAGTTCTTC. Protein: CASSRRTSDYNEQFF.

This clone was observed once. The chain uses TRBV10-3 and TRBJ2-2, with TRBD1 identical over 7 bases. CDR1 and CDR2 (germline): ENHRY, SYGVKD. There are 15 residues in the CDR3. The V segment lost 5 bases and the J segment 0 bases; nucleotides outside the gene matches: 3. The CDR3 sequence is CAISLQGANTGELFF. CDR3 coding DNA: TGTGCCATCAGTCTCCAGGGGGCGAACACCGGGGAGCTGTTTTTT.

This chain connects TRBV27 to TRBJ2-7; D tentatively fits TRBD1 or TRBD2 (7 bases each). This CDR3 is built from 15 residues. Between the trimmed V and J ends, which lost 5 bases and 7 bases, there was a span of 21 bases. CDR1 and CDR2 (germline): MNHEY, SMNVEV (reference sequence). Here the CDR3 DNA reads TGTGCCAGCAGTCGCCCGGGACAGCTGGGGGGGGAGCAGTACTTC. This codes for CASSRPGQLGGEQYF.

This rearrangement joins TRBV5-1 to TRBJ2-7, with 10 bases fitting TRBD2. V trimming: 0 bases; J trimming: 2 bases; junction bases outside the gene matches: 2. The CDR3 is 15 residues long. CDR1 SGHRS and CDR2 YFSETQ come from the germline V gene. The CDR3 is CASSLGSGRAYEQYF. In DNA form, the CDR3 reads TGCGCCAGCAGCTTGGGAAGCGGGAGGGCCTACGAGCAGTACTTC. Supplemented by reference TRBV5-1 and TRBJ2-7, the full variable domain reads KAGVTQTPRYLIKTRGQQVTLSCSPISGHRSVSWYQQTPGQGLQFLFEYFSETQRNKGNFPGRFSGRQFSNSRSEMNVSTLELGDSALYLCASSLGSGRAYEQYFGPGTRLTVT.